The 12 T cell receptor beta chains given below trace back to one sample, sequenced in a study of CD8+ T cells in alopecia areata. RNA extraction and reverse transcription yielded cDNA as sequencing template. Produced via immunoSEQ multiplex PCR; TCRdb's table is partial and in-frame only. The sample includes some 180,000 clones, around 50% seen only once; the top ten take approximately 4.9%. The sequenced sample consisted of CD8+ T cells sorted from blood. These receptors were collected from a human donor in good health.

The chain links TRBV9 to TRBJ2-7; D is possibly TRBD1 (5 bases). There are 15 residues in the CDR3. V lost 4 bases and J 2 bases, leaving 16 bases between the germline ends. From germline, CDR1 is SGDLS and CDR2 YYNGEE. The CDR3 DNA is TGTGCCAGCAGCCCAGATGGGGCCCTAACCTACGAGCAGTACTTC. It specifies CASSPDGALTYEQYF.

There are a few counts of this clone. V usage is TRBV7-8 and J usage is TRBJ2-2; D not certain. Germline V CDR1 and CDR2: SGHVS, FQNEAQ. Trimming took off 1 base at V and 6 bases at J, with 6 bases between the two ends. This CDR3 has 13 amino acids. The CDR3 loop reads CASSLVGPGELFF. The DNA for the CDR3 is TGTGCCAGCAGCTTAGTCGGCCCCGGGGAGCTGTTTTTT.

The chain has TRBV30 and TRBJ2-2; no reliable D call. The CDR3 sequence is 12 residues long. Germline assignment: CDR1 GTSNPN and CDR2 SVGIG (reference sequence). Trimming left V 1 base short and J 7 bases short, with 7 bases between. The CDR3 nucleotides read TGTGCCTGGAGTGGGCTTTTCGGGGAGCTGTTTTTT. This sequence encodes CAWSGLFGELFF.

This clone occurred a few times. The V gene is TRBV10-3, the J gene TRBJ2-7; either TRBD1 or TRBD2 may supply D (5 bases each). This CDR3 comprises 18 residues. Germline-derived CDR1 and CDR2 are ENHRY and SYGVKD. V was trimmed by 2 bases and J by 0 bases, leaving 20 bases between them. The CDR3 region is CAISEVGGASRRSYEQYF. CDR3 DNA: TGTGCCATCAGTGAGGTTGGGGGAGCTAGCCGCCGCTCCTACGAGCAGTACTTC.

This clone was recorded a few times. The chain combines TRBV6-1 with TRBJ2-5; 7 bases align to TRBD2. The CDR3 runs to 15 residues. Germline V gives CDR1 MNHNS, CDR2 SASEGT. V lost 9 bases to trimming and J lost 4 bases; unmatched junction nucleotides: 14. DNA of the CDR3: TGTGCCAGTAGCCAGGAGCTAGCGGATATAGAGACCCAGTACTTC. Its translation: CASSQELADIETQYF.

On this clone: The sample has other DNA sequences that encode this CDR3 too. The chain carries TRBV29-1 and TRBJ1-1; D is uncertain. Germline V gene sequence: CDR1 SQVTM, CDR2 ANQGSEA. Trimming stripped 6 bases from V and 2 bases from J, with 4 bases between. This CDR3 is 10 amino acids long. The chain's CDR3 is CSVFNTEAFF. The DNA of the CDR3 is TGCAGCGTATTTAACACTGAAGCTTTCTTT. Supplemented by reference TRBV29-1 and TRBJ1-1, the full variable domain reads SAVISQKPSRDICQRGTSLTIQCQVDSQVTMMFWYRQQPGQSLTLIATANQGSEATYESGFVIDKFPISRPNLTFSTLTVSNMSPEDSSIYLCSVFNTEAFFGQGTRLTVV.

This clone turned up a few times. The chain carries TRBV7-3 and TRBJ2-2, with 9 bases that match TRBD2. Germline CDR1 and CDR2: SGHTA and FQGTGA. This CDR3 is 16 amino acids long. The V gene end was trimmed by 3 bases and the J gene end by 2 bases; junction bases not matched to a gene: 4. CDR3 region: CASSFSSGTNTGELFF. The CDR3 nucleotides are TGTGCCAGCAGCTTTTCTAGCGGGACAAACACCGGGGAGCTGTTTTTT. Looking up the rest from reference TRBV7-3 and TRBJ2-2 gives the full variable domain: GAGVSQTPSNKVTEKGKYVELRCDPISGHTALYWYRQSLGQGPEFLIYFQGTGAADDSGLPNDRFFAVRPEGSVSTLKIQRTERGDSAVYLCASSFSSGTNTGELFFGEGSRLTVL.

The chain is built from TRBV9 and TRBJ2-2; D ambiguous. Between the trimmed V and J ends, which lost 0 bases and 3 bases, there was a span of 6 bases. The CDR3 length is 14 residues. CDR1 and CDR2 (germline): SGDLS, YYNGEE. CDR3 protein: CASSVDGDTGELFF. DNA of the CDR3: TGTGCCAGCAGCGTAGATGGCGACACCGGGGAGCTGTTTTTT.

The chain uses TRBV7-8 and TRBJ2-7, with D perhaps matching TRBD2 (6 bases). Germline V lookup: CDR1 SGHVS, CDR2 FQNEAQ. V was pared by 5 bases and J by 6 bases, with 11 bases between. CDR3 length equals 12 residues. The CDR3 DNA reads TGTGCCAGCAGCGAAGGAGGGGTCGAGCAGTACTTC. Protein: CASSEGGVEQYF.

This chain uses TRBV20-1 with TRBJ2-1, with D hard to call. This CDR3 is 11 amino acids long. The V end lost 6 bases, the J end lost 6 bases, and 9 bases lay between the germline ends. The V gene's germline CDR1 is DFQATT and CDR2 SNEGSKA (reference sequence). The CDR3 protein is CSANMLNEQFF. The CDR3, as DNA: TGCAGTGCAAACATGCTCAATGAGCAGTTCTTC.

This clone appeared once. The CDR3 coding sequence is TGTGCCACCAGCAGAGATCTGGGTGAACAACCTTATGGCTACACCTTC. Its translation: CATSRDLGEQPYGYTF. J is TRBJ1-2 and V is TRBV15; D call uncertain. The V end was cut by 0 bases, the J end by 5 bases, with 16 bases between. Germline V gene data show CDR1 as LNHNV and CDR2 as YYDKDF (reference sequence). The CDR3 runs 16 residues.

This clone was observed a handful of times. The CDR3 DNA follows: TGTGCCAGCAGCTTAGAGGACAGGGGATGGAACTATGGCTACACCTTC. It is translated as CASSLEDRGWNYGYTF. This chain uses TRBV13 with TRBJ1-2, with 9 nucleotides matching TRBD1. The CDR3 sequence is 16 residues long. The junction had 5 bases not matched to a gene; V was cut back by 1 base and J by 2 bases. The V gene's germline CDR1 is PRHDT and CDR2 FYEKMQ (reference sequence).